This TCR beta chain was sequenced during a study of shared clonotypes between healthy human individuals. Overall study context: Used for every donor were three CD4 naive, three CD4 memory, two CD8 naive and one CD8 memory plate. General observations from the study: Across a handful of donors, naive CD4 shared roughly 5%, naive CD8 over 3%, memory CD4 2% to 2.5%, memory CD8 about 0.4%.

Repertoires were generated with immunoSEQ multiplex PCR, while TCRdb's copy carries only in-frame clones and drops some. The sample includes more than 2,000,000 clones, approximately 95% seen only once; the top ten take 0.39%. Note on this clone: What it binds is unknown.

In germline, CDR1 is MNHEY, CDR2 SVGAGI. CDR3 length equals 14 residues. Trimming removed 7 bases from V and 3 bases from J, with 14 bases in between. What was sequenced was naive CD4+ T cells from PBMCs. Regarding subset: CD45RA+ positively selected. The chain has TRBV6-5 and TRBJ2-3; possibly TRBD1 for D (7 bases). The origin of this receptor is a man aged 18 to 29 in good health. Some clones in this sample may be carry-over from other donors' samples. CDR3 DNA: TGTGCCAGCACCAAGACAGGGAGGACAGATACGCAGTATTTT. It translates to CASTKTGRTDTQYF.